The source of this T cell receptor beta chain is a study of Graves' ophthalmopathy and Graves' hyperthyroidism. Amplified material comprised TCR beta CDR3 regions derived from RNA transcripts. The library came from an HTBI-primed first-round RT-PCR and a second-round multiplex PCR. Using its own MiXCR run on the multiplex PCR reads, TCRdb lists one record per CDR3 protein. The table has about 220,000 distinct CDR3 sequences, 20% to 25% seen once. Thyroid ultrasound, orbital computed tomography, TRAb, serum thyroxine and clinical symptoms formed the basis of diagnosis. V shed 5 bases and J shed 2 bases, with 4 bases lying between them. The CDR3 totals 11 residues. Germline lookup yields CDR1 MNHEY and CDR2 SVGEGT. There are a few counts of this clonotype. The antigen is undetermined. A read error may explain this, as a much larger clone is one base away. Broader study findings: The model's ophthalmopathy progression predictions had around 67% sensitivity and 72.22% specificity. Most thyroid-expanded clonotypes exceeding 0.001 frequency were also found in blood.

The sequencing sample was made of peripheral blood. The clonotype was recovered from a woman aged 45-65 years with Graves' ophthalmopathy. This chain links TRBV6-2 or TRBV6-3 with TRBJ2-7; D gene ambiguous. Here the CDR3 DNA reads TGTGCCAGCAGTATCACCTACGAGCAGTACTTC. It translates to CASSITYEQYF.